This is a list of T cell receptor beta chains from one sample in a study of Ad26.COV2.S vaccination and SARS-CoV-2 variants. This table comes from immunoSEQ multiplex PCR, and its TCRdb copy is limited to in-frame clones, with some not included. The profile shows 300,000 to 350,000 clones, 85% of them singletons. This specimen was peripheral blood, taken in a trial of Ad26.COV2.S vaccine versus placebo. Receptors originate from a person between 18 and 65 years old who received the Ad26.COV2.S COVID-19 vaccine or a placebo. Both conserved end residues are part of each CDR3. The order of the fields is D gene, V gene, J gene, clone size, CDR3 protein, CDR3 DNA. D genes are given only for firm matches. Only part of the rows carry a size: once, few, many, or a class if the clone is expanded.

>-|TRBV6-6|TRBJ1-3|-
CASSQMGPVFSGNTIYF
TGTGCCAGCAGTCAAATGGGACCGGTTTTCTCTGGAAACACCATATATTTT
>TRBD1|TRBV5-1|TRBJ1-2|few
CASSSETGLDYGYTF
TGCGCCAGCAGCTCTGAGACAGGGCTCGACTATGGCTACACCTTC
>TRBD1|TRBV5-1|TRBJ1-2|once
CASSLGQGENYGYTF
TGCGCCAGCAGCTTGGGACAGGGTGAGAACTATGGCTACACCTTC
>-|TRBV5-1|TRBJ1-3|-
CASSLKNGNTIYF
TGCGCCAGCAGCTTGAAAAATGGGAACACCATATATTTT
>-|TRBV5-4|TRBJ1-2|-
CASSSLGRQVYGYTF
TGTGCCAGCAGCTCCCTGGGTCGGCAGGTCTATGGCTACACCTTC
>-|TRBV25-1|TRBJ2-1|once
CASSEWAGSSSRQFF
TGTGCCAGCAGTGAATGGGCGGGGTCTAGTAGTCGGCAGTTCTTC
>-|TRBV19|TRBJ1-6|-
CASSRKSSYNSPLHF
TGTGCCAGTAGCCGAAAGAGCTCCTATAATTCACCCCTCCACTTT
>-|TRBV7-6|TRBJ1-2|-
CASSLASRGGYTF
TGTGCCAGCAGCTTAGCTTCAAGGGGGGGCTACACCTTC
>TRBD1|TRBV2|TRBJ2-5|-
CATKRTGQGIETQYF
TGTGCCACCAAGAGAACCGGACAGGGCATAGAGACCCAGTACTTC
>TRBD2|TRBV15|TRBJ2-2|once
CATNFGGDTGELFF
TGTGCCACCAACTTTGGGGGGGACACCGGGGAGCTGTTTTTT
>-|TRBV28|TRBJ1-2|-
CASTQPGGRGGYTF
TGTGCCAGCACCCAACCTGGGGGACGGGGTGGCTACACCTTC
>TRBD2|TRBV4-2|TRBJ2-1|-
CASSQGQLAGGRDGEQFF
TGTGCCAGCAGCCAAGGGCAGTTAGCGGGGGGGAGGGACGGTGAGCAGTTCTTC
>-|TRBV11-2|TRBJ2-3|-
CASSSRTFTDTQYF
TGTGCCAGCAGCTCTCGGACCTTCACAGATACGCAGTATTTT
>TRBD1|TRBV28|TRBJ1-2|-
CASSTRDRNGYTF
TGTGCCAGCAGTACCCGGGACAGAAATGGCTACACCTTC
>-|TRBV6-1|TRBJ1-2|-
CASSEWGQRGNYGYTF
TGTGCCAGCAGTGAATGGGGTCAACGGGGCAACTATGGCTACACCTTC
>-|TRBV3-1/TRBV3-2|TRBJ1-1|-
CASSQAPLLTNTEAFF
TGTGCCAGCAGCCAAGCCCCTCTCCTTACGAACACTGAAGCTTTCTTT
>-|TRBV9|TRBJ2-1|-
CASSPLPSNEQFF
TGTGCCAGCAGCCCCTTGCCTAGCAATGAGCAGTTCTTC
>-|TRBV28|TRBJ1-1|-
CASSWRVRDEAFF
TGTGCCAGCAGTTGGAGGGTCAGGGATGAAGCTTTCTTT
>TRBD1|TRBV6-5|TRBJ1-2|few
CASSRPGTANYGYTF
TGTGCCAGCAGCCGACCTGGGACAGCAAACTATGGCTACACCTTC
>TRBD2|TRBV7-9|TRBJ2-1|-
CASSSTGTSGVSYNEQFF
TGTGCCAGCAGCTCAACTGGGACTAGCGGGGTTTCCTACAATGAGCAGTTCTTC
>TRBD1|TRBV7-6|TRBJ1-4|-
CASSIRQGEGEKLFF
TGTGCCAGCAGCATCAGACAGGGGGAGGGAGAAAAACTGTTTTTT
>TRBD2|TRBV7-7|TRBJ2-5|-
CASSLGLAGGSETQYF
TGTGCTAGCAGCTTAGGACTAGCGGGGGGTTCGGAGACCCAGTACTTC
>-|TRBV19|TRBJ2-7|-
CASRGTAPYEQYF
TGTGCCAGTAGGGGGACGGCCCCCTACGAGCAGTACTTC
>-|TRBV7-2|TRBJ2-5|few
CASRLQETQYF
TGTGCCAGCCGCCTCCAAGAGACCCAGTACTTC
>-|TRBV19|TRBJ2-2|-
CASSMVYGSTNTGELFF
TGTGCCAGTAGTATGGTTTACGGGTCGACGAACACCGGGGAGCTGTTTTTT
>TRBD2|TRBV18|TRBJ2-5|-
CASSPPKGTSGIRETQYF
TGTGCCAGCTCACCACCAAAAGGGACTAGCGGAATCCGGGAGACCCAGTACTTC
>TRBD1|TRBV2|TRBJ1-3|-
CASRREAGGGNTIYF
TGTGCCAGCAGGCGTGAGGCAGGGGGTGGAAACACCATATATTTT
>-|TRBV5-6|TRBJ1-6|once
CASSPGPNSPLHF
TGTGCCAGCAGCCCGGGACCGAATTCACCCCTCCACTTT
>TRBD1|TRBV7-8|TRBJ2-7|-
CASSSSGTGSHEQYF
TGTGCCAGCAGCTCCTCAGGGACAGGGAGCCACGAGCAGTACTTC
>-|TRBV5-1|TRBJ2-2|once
CASSLGPGRELFF
TGCGCCAGCAGCTTGGGACCCGGCCGGGAGCTGTTTTTT
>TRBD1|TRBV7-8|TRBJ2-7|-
CASSPNAGTGGHEQYF
TGTGCCAGCAGCCCCAACGCCGGGACAGGGGGCCACGAGCAGTACTTC
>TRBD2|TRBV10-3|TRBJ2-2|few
CAISGLAGASGGELFF
TGTGCCATCAGTGGACTAGCGGGGGCCTCCGGCGGGGAGCTGTTTTTT
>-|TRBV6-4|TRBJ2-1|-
CASSDSVGDSYNEQFF
TGTGCCAGCAGTGACTCGGTCGGGGACTCCTACAATGAGCAGTTCTTC
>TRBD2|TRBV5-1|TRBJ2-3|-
CASSPTGGLGVQYF
TGCGCCAGCAGCCCCACGGGGGGGTTGGGTGTGCAGTATTTT
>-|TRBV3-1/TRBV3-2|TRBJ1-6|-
CASSQGVNSPLHF
TGTGCCAGCAGCCAAGGAGTTAATTCACCCCTCCACTTT
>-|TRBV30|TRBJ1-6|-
CAWSGQYNSPLHF
TGTGCCTGGAGCGGACAGTATAATTCACCCCTCCACTTT
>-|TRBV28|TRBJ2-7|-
CASSLSRRGYEQYF
TGTGCCAGCAGTTTATCCCGCAGGGGCTACGAGCAGTACTTC
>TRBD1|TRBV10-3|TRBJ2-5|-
CAISGDRGRETQYF
TGTGCCATCAGTGGGGACAGGGGGCGGGAGACCCAGTACTTC
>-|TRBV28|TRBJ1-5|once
CASNSDSGHSSPRPQHF
TGTGCCAGCAACTCTGATTCGGGACACTCTTCACCCCGGCCCCAGCATTTT
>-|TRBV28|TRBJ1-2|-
CASSFGPRGNYGYTF
TGTGCCAGCAGTTTTGGTCCCCGAGGGAACTATGGCTACACCTTC
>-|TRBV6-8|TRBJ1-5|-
CASSYPPRTAMCQPQHF
TGTGCCAGCAGTTACCCCCCCAGGACGGCGATGTGTCAGCCCCAGCATTTT
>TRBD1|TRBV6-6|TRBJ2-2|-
CASSPRPGQTNTGELFF
TGTGCCAGCAGTCCAAGACCGGGACAGACGAACACCGGGGAGCTGTTTTTT
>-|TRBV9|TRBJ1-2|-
CASSVGTAPNYGYTF
TGTGCCAGCAGCGTAGGGACAGCGCCTAACTATGGCTACACCTTC
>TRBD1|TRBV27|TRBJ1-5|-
CASRSQGILQPQHF
TGTGCCAGCAGATCACAGGGGATCCTTCAGCCCCAGCATTTT
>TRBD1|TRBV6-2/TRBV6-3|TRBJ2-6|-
CASSGLGQVRSGANVLTF
TGTGCCAGCAGCGGCCTGGGACAGGTTCGCTCTGGGGCCAACGTCCTGACTTTC
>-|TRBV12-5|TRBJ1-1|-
CASGLVRTELGSTEAFF
TGTGCTAGTGGTTTGGTTAGGACGGAGTTAGGGAGCACTGAAGCTTTCTTT
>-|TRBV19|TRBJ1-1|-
CASRYSEMNTEAFF
TGTGCCAGTAGGTACTCAGAGATGAACACTGAAGCTTTCTTT
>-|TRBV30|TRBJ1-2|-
CAWIRMAGGYTF
TGTGCCTGGATAAGAATGGCCGGCGGCTACACCTTC
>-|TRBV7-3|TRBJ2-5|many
CASSRRAGTGSEAQYF
TGTGCCAGCAGCAGAAGAGCCGGGACGGGCTCGGAGGCCCAGTACTTC
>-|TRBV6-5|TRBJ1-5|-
CASSRQGSNQPQHF
TGTGCCAGCAGCCGCCAGGGGAGCAATCAGCCCCAGCATTTT
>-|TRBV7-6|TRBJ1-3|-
CASSPTAGNTIYF
TGTGCCAGCAGCCCGACAGCTGGAAACACCATATATTTT
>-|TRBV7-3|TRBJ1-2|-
CASSLRPASYGYTF
TGTGCCAGCAGCTTAAGGCCAGCCTCTTATGGCTACACCTTC
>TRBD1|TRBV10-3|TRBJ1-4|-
CAISESQGDSVKLFF
TGTGCCATCAGTGAGTCACAGGGGGATTCGGTAAAACTGTTTTTT
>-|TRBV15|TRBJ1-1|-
CATSRTANTEAFF
TGTGCCACCAGCAGGACAGCGAACACTGAAGCTTTCTTT
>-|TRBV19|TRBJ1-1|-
CATTGRNTEAFF
TGTGCCACTACGGGTCGAAACACTGAAGCTTTCTTT
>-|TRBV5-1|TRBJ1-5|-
CASSRGDNSNQPQHF
TGCGCCAGCAGCCGGGGGGATAATAGCAATCAGCCCCAGCATTTT
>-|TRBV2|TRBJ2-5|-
CASSVLTPGSQETQYF
TGTGCCAGCAGTGTCCTCACCCCGGGGTCGCAAGAGACCCAGTACTTC
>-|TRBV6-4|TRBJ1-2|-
CASSDSTGGYTF
TGTGCCAGCAGTGACTCGACGGGGGGCTACACCTTC